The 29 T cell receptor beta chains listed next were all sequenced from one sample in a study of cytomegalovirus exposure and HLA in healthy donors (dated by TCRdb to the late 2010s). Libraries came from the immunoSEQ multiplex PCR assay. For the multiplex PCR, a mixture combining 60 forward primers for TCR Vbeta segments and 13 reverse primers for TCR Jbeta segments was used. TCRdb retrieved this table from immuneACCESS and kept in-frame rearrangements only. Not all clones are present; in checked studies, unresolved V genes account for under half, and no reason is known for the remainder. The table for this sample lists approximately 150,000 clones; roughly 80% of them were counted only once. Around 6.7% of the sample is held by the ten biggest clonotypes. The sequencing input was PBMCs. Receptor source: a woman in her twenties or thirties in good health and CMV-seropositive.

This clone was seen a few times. This CDR3 is CASKSAGVGYTF. Here the CDR3 DNA reads TGTGCCAGCAAGTCGGCAGGGGTTGGCTACACCTTC. The rearrangement uses TRBV2 and TRBJ1-2, with D perhaps matching TRBD1 (6 bases). Germline CDR1 and CDR2: SNHLY and FYNNEI. The CDR3 runs 12 residues. V gave up 7 bases and J gave up 7 bases, with 13 bases separating them.

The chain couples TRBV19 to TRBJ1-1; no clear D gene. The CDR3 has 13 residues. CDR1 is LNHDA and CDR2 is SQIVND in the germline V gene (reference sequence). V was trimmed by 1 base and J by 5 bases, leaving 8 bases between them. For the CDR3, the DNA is TGTGCCAGTAGTATAGGTGTCCGTACTGAAGCTTTCTTT. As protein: CASSIGVRTEAFF.

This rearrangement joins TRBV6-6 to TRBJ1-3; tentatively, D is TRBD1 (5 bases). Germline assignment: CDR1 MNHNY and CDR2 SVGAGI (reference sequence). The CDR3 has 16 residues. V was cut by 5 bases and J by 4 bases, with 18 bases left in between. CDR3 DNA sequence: TGTGCCAGCAGTCAAGGACACGGGCTGTGGGGAAACACCATATATTTT. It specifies CASSQGHGLWGNTIYF.

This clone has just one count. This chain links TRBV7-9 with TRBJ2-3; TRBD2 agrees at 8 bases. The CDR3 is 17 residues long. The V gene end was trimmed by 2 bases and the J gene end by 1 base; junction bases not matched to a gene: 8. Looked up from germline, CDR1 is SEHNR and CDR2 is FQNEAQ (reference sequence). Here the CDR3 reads CASSLPSGGAGTDTQYF. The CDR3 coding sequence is TGTGCCAGCAGCTTACCCTCCGGGGGGGCCGGCACAGATACGCAGTATTTT.

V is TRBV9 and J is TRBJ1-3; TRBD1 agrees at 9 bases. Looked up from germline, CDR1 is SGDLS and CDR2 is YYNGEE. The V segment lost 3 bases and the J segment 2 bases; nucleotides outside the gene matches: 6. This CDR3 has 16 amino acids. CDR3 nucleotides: TGTGCCAGCAGCGCCCGCGGACAGGGGACTGGAAACACCATATATTTT. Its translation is CASSARGQGTGNTIYF.

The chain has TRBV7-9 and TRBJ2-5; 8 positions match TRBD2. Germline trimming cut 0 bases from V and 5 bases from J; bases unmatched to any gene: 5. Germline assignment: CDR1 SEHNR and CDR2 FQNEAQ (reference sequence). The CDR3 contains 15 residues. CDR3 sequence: CASSLAISGEETQYF. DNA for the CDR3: TGTGCCAGCAGCTTAGCGATTAGCGGGGAGGAGACCCAGTACTTC.

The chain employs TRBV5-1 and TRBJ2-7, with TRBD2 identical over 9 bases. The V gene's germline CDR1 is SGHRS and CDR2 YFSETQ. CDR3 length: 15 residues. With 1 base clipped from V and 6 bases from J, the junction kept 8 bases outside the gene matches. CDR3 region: CASSLLGGGAGEQYF. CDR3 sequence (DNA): TGCGCCAGCAGCTTGCTGGGCGGGGGGGCAGGCGAGCAGTACTTC.

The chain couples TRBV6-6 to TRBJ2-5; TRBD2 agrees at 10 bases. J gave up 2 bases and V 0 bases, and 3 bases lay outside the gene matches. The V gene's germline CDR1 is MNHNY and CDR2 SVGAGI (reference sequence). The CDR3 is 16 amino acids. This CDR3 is CASSYSSGGAQETQYF. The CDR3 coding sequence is TGTGCCAGCAGTTACTCGAGCGGGGGGGCACAAGAGACCCAGTACTTC.

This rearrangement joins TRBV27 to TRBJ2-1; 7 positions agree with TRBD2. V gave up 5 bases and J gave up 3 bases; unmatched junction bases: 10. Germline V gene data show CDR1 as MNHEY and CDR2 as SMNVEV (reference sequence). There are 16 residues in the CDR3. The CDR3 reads CASSPTPSGVYNEQFF. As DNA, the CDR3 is TGTGCCAGCAGTCCCACCCCTAGCGGCGTCTACAATGAGCAGTTCTTC.

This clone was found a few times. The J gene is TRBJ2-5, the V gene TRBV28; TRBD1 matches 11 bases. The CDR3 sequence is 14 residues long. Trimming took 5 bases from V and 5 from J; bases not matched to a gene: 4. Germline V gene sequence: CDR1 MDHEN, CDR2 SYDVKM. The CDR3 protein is CASSQGTGGETQYF. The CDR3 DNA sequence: TGTGCCAGCAGTCAAGGGACAGGGGGGGAGACCCAGTACTTC.

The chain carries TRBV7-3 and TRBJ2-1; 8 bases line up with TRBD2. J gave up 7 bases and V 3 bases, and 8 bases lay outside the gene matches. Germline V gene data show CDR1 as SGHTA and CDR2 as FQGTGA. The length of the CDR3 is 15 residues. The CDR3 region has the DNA TGTGCCAGCAGCTTTTTCGGGGGGGCACTTAATGAGCAGTTCTTC. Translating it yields CASSFFGGALNEQFF.

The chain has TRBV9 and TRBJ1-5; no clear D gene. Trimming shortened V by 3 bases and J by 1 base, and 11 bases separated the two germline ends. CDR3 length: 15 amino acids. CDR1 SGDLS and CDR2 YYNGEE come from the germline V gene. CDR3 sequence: CASSAWAGSNQPQHF. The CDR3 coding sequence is TGTGCCAGCAGCGCTTGGGCGGGGAGCAATCAGCCCCAGCATTTT.

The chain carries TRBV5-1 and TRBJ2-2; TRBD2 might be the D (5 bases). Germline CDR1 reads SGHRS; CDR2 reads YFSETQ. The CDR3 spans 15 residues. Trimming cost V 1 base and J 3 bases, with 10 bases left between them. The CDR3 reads CASSLRETDTGELFF. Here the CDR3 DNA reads TGCGCCAGCAGCTTGCGGGAAACGGACACCGGGGAGCTGTTTTTT.

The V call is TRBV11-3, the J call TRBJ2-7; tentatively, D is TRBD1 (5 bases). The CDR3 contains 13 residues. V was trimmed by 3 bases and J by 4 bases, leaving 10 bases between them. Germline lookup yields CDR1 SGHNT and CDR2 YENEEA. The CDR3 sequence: CASSFRAGYEQYF. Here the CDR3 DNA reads TGTGCCAGCAGCTTTAGGGCAGGGTACGAGCAGTACTTC. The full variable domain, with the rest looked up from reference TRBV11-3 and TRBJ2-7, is EAGVVQSPRYKIIEKKQPVAFWCNPISGHNTLYWYLQNLGQGPELLIRYENEEAVDDSQLPKDRFSAERLKGVDSTLKIQPAELGDSAVYLCASSFRAGYEQYFGPGTRLTVT.

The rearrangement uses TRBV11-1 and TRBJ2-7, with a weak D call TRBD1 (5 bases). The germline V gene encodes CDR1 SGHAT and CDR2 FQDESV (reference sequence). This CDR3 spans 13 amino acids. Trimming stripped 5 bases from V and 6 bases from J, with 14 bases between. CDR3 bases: TGTGCCAGCAGCCGAACAATCGACAGCGAGCAGTACTTC. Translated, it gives CASSRTIDSEQYF.

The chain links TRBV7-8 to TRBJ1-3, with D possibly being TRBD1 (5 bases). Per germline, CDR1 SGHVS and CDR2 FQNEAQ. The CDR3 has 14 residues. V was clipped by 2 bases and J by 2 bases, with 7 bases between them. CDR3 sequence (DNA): TGTGCCAGCAGCTTAAGGGGCGCTGGAAACACCATATATTTT. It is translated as CASSLRGAGNTIYF.

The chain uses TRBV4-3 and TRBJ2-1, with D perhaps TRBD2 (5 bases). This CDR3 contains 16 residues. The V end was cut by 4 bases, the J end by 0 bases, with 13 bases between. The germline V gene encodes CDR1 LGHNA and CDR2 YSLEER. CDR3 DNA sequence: TGCGCCAGCAGCCCCCGGGGAGATAGCTCCTACAATGAGCAGTTCTTC. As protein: CASSPRGDSSYNEQFF.

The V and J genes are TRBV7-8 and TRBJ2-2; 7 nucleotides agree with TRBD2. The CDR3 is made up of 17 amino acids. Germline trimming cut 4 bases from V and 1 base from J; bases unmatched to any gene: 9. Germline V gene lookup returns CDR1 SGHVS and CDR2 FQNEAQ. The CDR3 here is CASSSEGTTQNTGELFF. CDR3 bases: TGTGCCAGCAGCTCGGAAGGGACTACTCAGAACACCGGGGAGCTGTTTTTT. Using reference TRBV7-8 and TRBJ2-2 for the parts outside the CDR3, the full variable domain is GAGVSQSPRYKVAKRGQDVALRCDPISGHVSLFWYQQALGQGPEFLTYFQNEAQLDKSGLPSDRFFAERPEGSVSTLKIQRTQQEDSAVYLCASSSEGTTQNTGELFFGEGSRLTVL.

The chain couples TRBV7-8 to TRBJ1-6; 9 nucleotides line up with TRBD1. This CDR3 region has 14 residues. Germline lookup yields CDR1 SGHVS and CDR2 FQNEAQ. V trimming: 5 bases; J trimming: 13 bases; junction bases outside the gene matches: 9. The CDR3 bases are TGTGCCAGCAGCCCAACCGGGACAGGGACGCCCCTCCACTTT. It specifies CASSPTGTGTPLHF.

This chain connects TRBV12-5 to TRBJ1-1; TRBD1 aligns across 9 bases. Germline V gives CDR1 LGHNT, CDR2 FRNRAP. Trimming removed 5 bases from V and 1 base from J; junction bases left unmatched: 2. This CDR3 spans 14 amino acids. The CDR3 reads CASGKDRGNTEAFF. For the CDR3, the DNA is TGTGCTAGTGGTAAGGACAGGGGGAACACTGAAGCTTTCTTT.

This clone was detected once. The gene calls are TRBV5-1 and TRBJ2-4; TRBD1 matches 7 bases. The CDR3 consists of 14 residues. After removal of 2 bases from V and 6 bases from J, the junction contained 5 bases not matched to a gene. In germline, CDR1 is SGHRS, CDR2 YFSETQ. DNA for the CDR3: TGCGCCAGCAGCTTATCGGGACAGTCAAACATTCAGTACTTC. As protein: CASSLSGQSNIQYF.

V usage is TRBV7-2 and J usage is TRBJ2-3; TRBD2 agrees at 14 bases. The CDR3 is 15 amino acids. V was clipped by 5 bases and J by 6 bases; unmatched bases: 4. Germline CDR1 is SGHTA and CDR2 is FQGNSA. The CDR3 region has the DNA TGTGCCAGCAGCCCCCGACTAGCGGGGGGGGATACGCAGTATTTT. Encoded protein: CASSPRLAGGDTQYF.

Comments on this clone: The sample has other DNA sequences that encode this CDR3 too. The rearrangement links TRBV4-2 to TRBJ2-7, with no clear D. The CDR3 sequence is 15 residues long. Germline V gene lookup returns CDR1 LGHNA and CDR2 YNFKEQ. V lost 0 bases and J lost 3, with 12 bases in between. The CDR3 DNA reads TGTGCCAGCAGCCAAGACCTTTCAGGCTACTACGAGCAGTACTTC. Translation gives CASSQDLSGYYEQYF.

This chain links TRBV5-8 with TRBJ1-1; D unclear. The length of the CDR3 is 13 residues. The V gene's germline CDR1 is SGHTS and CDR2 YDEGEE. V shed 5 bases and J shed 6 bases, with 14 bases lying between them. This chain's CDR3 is CASSHGRWAEAFF. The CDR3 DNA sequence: TGTGCCAGCAGTCACGGGAGGTGGGCTGAAGCTTTCTTT.

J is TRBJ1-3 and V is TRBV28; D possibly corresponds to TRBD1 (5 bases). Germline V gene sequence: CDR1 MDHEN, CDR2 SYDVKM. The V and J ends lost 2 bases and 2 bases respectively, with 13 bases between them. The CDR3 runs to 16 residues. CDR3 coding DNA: TGTGCCAGCAGTTTAGGAGGGGACCGGACTGGAAACACCATATATTTT. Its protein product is CASSLGGDRTGNTIYF.

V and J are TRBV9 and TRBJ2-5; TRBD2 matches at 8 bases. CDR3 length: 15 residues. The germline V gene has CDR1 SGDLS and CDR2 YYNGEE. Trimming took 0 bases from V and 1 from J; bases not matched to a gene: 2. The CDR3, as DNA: TGTGCCAGCAGCGTAGCGGGGGGGCTCCAAGAGACCCAGTACTTC. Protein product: CASSVAGGLQETQYF.

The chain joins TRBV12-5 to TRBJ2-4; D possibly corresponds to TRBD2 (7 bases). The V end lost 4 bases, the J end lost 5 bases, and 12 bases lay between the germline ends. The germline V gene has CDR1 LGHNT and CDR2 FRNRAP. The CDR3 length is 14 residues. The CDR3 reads CASGSGGYENIQYF. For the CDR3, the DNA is TGTGCTAGTGGTTCGGGGGGCTATGAAAACATTCAGTACTTC.

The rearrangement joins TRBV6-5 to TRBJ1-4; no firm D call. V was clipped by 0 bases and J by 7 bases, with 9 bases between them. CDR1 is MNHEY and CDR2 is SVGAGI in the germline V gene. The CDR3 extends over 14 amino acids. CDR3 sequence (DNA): TGTGCCAGCAGTTACTCGCTTTCAGTTGAAAAACTGTTTTTT. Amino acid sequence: CASSYSLSVEKLFF.

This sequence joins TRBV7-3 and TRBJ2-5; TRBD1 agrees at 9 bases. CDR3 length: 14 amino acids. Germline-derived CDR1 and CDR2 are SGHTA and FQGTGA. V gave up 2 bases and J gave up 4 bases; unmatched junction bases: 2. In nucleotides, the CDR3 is TGTGCCAGCAGCTTAGGGACAGGGTCAGAGACCCAGTACTTC. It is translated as CASSLGTGSETQYF.